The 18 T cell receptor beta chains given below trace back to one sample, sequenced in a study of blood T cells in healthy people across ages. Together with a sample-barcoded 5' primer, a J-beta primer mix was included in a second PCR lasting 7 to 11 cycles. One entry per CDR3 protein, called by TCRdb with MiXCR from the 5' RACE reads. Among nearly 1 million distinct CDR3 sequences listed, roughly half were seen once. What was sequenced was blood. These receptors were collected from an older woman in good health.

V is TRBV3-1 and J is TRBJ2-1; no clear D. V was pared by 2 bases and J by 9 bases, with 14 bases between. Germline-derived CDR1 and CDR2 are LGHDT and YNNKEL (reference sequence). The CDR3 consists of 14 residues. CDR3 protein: CASSQRHQVGEQFF. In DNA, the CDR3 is TGTGCCAGCAGCCAAAGACATCAGGTCGGTGAGCAGTTCTTC.

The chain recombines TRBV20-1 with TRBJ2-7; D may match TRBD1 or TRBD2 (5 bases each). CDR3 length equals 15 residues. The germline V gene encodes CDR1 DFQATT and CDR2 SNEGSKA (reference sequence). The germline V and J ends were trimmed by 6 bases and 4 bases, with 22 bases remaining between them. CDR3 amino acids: CSAPGGTRVRYEQYF. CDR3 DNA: TGCAGTGCCCCAGGTGGGACCAGGGTTCGGTACGAGCAGTACTTC.

Written as DNA, the CDR3 is TGCAGTGCTAAGGCCGGGGCTAGCAGCAAGCAGTACTTC. Its protein is CSAKAGASSKQYF. The gene calls are TRBV20-1 and TRBJ2-7; perhaps D is TRBD1 or TRBD2 (5 bases each). Germline CDR1 and CDR2: DFQATT and SNEGSKA (reference sequence). CDR3 length equals 13 residues. Trimming took 4 bases from V and 8 from J, leaving 18 bases between them.

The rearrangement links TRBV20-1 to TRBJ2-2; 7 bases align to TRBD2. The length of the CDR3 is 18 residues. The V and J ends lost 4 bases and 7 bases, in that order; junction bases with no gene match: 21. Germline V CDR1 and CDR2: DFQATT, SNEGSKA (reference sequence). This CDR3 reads CSAMSLGVGTRGSGELFF. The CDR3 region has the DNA TGCAGTGCTATGTCACTAGGAGTCGGGACCCGCGGGAGCGGGGAGCTGTTTTTT.

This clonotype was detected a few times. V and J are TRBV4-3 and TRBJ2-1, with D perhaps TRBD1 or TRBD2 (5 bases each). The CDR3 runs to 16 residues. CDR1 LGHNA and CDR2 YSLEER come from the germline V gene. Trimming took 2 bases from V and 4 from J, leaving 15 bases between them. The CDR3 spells CASSQYRGDDYNEQFF. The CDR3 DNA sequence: TGCGCCAGCAGCCAATATAGAGGGGACGATTACAATGAGCAGTTCTTC.

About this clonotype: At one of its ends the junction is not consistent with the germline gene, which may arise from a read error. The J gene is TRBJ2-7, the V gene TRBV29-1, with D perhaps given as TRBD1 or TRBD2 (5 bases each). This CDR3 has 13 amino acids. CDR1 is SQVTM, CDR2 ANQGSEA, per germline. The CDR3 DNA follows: TGCAGCGTTTGGGACCGTACCTCCTCCGAGCAGTACTTC. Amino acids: CSVWDRTSSEQYF.

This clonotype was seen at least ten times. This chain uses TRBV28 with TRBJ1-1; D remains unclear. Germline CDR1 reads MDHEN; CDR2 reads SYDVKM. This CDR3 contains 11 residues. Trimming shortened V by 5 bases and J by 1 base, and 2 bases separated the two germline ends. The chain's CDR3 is CASSENTEAFF. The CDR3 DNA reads TGTGCCAGCAGTGAGAACACTGAAGCTTTCTTT.

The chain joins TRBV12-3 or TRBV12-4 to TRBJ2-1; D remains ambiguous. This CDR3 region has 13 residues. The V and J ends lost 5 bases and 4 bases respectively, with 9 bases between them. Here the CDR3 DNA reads TGTGCCAGCAGTCCCGACACATACAATGAGCAGTTCTTC. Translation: CASSPDTYNEQFF.

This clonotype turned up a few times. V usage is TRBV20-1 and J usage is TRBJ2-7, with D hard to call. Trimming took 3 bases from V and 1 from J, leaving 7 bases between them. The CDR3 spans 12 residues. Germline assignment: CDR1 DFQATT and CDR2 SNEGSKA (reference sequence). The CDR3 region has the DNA TGCAGTGCTAGTATAAGTTCCTACGAGCAGTACTTC. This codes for CSASISSYEQYF.

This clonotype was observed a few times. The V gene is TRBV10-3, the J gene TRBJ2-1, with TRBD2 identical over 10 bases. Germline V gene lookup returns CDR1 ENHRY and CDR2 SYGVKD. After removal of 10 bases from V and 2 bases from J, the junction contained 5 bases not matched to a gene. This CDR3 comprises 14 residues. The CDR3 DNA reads TGTGCCACACTAGCGGGACCAACCTACAATGAGCAGTTCTTC. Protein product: CATLAGPTYNEQFF.

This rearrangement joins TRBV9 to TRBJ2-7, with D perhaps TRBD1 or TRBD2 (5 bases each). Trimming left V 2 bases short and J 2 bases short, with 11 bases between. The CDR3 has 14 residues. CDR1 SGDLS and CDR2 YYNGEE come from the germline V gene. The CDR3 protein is CASSVAGRAYEQYF. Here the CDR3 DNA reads TGTGCCAGCAGCGTTGCAGGGCGGGCCTACGAGCAGTACTTC.

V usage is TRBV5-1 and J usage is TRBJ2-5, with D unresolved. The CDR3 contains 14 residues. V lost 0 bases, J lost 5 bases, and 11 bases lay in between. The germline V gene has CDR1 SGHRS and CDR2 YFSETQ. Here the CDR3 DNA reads TGCGCCAGCAGCTTGGAGCAGGTTGGGGAGACCCAGTACTTC. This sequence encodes CASSLEQVGETQYF.

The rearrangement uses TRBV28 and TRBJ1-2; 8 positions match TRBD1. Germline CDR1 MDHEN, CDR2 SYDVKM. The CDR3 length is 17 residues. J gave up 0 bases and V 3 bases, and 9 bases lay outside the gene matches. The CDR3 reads CASSFHGQGLSNYGYTF. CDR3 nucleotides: TGTGCCAGCAGTTTCCATGGACAGGGATTATCTAACTATGGCTACACCTTC.

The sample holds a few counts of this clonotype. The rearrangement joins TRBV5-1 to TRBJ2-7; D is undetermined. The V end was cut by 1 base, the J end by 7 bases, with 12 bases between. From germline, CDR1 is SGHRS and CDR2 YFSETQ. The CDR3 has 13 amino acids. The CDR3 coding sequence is TGCGCCAGCAGCTTGCAGATGTTGGGGGAGCAGTACTTC. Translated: CASSLQMLGEQYF.

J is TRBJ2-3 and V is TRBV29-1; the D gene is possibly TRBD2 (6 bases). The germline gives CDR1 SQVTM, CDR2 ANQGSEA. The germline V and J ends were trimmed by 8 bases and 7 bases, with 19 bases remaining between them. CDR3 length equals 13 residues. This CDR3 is CSSNRDLGNTQYF. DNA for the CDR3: TGCAGCTCAAACCGGGACTTGGGAAATACGCAGTATTTT.

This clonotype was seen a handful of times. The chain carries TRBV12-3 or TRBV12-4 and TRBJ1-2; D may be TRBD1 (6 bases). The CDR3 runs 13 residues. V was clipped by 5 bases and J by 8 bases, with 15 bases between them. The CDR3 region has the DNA TGTGCCAGCAGTCCCCCGGGGGCGGGAGGCTACACCTTC. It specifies CASSPPGAGGYTF.

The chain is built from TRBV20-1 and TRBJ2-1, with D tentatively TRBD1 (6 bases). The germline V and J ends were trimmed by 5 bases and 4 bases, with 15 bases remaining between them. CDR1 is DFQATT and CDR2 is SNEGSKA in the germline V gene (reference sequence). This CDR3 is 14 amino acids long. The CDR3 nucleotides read TGCAGTGCTCCGGACAGCCGAACTTACAATGAGCAGTTCTTC. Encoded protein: CSAPDSRTYNEQFF.

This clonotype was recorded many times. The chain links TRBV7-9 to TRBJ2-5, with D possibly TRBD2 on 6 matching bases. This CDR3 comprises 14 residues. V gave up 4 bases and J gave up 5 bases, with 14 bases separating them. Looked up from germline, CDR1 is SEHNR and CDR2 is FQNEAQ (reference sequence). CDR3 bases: TGTGCCAGCAGCTCCGCGGGATCGGGGGAGACCCAGTACTTC. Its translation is CASSSAGSGETQYF.